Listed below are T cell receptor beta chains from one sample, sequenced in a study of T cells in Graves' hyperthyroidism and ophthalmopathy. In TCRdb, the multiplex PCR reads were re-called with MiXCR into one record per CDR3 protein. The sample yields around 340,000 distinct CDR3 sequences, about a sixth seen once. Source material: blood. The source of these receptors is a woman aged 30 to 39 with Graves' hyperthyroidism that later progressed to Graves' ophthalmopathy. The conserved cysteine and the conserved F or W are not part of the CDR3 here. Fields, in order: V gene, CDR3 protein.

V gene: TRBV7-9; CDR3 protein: ASSLAGAGELF
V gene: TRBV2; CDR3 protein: ASTVNSNTGELF
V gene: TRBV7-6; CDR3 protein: ASSFGSGDQPQH
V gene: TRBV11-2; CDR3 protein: ASSFSSSGGIYEQY
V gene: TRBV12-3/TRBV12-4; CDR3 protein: ASRRGGGFGEKLF
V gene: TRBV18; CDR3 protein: ASSPRTGEANYGYT
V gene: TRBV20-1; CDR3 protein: SAPGQGISYEQY
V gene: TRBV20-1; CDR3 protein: SALEDRVNTEAF
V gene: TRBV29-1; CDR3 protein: SALTSFAETQY
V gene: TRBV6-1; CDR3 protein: ASSTRANTIY
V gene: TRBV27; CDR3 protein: ASSFPGGQGDNEQF
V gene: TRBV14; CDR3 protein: ASSQDNYYNEQF
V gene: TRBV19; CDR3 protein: ASSIGTSGTYEQY
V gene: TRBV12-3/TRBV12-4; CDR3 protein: ASSPSRGGNSPLH
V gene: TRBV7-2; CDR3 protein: ASSLGTGAYTDTQY
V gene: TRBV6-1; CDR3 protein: ASSDPGGGEQY
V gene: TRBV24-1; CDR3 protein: ATSGWEMDEQY
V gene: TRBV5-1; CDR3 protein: ASSLGASGRYQETQY
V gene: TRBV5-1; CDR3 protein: ASSLGGATEAF
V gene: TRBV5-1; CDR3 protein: ASSFASSYNSPLH
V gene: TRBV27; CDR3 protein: ASSPREEAPYGYT
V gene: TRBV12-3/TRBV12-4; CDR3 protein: ASSLGVGSNTGELF
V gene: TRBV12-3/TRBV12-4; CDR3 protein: ASSLSHEQY
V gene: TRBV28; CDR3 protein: ASSLEWGYEQY
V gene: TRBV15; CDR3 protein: ATSRDLWGEVRYEQY
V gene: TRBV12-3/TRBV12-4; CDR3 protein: ASSLGEGPNTEAF
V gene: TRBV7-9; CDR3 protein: ASSFSDEQF
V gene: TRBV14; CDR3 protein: ASSQDRTGISYNEQF
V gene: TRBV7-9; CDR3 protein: ASIGHDTNSYNEQF
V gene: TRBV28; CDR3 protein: ASSLISGRQTGLDEQF
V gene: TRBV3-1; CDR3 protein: ASSHPDRGNTGELF
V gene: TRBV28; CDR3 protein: ASSLRRQETDTQY
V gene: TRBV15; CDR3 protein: ATSRDEGTQY